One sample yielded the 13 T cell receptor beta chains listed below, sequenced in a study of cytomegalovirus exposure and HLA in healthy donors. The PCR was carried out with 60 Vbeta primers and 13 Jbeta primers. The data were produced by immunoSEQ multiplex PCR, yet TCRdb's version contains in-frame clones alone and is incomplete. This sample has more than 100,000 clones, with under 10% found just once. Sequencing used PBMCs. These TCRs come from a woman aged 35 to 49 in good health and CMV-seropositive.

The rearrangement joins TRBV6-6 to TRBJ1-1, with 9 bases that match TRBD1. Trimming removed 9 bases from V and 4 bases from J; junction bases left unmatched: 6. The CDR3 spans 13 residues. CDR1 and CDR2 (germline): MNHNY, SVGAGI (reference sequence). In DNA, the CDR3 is TGTGCCAGTGCCCAGACAGGGGGCACTGAAGCTTTCTTT. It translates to CASAQTGGTEAFF.

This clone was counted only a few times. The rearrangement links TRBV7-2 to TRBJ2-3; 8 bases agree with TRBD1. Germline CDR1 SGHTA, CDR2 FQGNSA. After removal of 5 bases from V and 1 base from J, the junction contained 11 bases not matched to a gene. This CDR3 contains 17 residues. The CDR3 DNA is TGTGCCAGCAGCGCCGGCGGGACAGGAGGTGGCACAGATACGCAGTATTTT. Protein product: CASSAGGTGGGTDTQYF. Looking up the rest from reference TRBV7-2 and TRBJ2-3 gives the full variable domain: GAGVSQSPSNKVTEKGKDVELRCDPISGHTALYWYRQSLGQGLEFLIYFQGNSAPDKSGLPSDRFSAERTGGSVSTLTIQRTQQEDSAVYLCASSAGGTGGGTDTQYFGPGTRLTVL.

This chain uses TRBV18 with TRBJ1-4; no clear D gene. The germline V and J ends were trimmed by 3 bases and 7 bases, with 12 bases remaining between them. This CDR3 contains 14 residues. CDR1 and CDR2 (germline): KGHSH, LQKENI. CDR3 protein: CASSPWKGGEKLFF. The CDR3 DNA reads TGTGCCAGCTCACCGTGGAAAGGAGGTGAAAAACTGTTTTTT.

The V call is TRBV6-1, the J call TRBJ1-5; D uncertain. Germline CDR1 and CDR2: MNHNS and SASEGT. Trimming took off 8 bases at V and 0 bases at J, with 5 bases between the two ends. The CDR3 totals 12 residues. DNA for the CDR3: TGTGCCAGCCAAAATAGCAATCAGCCCCAGCATTTT. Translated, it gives CASQNSNQPQHF.

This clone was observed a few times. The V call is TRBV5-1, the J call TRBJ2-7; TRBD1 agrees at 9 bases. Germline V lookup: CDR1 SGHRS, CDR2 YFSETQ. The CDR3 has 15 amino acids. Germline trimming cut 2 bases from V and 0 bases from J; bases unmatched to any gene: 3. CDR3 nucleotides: TGCGCCAGCAGCTTCGGGACAGGGTACTCCTACGAGCAGTACTTC. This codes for CASSFGTGYSYEQYF.

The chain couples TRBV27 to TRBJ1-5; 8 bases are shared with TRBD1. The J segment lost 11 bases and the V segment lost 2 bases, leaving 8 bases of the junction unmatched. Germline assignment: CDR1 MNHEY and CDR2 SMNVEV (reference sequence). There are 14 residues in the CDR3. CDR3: CASSLRTGSRSQHF. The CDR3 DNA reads TGTGCCAGCAGTTTAAGGACAGGGTCGAGGTCCCAGCATTTT.

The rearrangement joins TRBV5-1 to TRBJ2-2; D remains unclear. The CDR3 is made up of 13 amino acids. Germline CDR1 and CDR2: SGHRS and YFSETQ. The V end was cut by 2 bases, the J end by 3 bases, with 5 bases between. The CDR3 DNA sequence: TGCGCCAGCAGCTTTCCATACACCGGGGAGCTGTTTTTT. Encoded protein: CASSFPYTGELFF.

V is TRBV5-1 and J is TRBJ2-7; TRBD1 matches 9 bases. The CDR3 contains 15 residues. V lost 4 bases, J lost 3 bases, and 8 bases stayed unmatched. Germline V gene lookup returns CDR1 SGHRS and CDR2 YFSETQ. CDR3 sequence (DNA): TGCGCCAGCAGCACCGGGGGGACAGGGAACTACGAGCAGTACTTC. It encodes CASSTGGTGNYEQYF.

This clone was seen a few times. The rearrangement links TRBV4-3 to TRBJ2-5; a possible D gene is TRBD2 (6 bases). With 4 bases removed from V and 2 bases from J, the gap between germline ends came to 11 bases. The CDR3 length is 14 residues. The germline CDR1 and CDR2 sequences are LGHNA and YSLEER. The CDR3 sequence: CASSPTGGQETQYF. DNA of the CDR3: TGCGCCAGCAGCCCTACCGGGGGACAAGAGACCCAGTACTTC.

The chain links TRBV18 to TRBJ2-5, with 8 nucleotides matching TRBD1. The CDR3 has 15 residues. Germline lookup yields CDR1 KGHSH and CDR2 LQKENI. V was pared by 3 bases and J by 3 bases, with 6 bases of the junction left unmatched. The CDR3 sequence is CASSPPGQVKETQYF. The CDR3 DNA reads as TGTGCCAGCTCACCCCCGGGACAGGTGAAAGAGACCCAGTACTTC.

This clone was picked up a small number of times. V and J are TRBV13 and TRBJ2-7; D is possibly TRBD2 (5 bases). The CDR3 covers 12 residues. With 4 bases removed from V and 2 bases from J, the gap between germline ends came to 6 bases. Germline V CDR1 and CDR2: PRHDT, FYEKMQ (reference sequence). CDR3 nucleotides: TGTGCCAGCAGCTCCGGGACCTACGAGCAGTACTTC. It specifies CASSSGTYEQYF.

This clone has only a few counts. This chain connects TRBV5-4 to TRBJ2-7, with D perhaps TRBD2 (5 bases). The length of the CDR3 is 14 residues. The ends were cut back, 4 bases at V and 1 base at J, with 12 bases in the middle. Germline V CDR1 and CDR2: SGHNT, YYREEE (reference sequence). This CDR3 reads CASSPITSSYEQYF. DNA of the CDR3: TGTGCCAGCAGCCCGATTACTAGTTCCTACGAGCAGTACTTC.

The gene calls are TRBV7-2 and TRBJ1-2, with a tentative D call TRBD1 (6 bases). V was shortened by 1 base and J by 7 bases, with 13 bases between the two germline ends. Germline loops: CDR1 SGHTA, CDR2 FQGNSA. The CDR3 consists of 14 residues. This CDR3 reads CASSLGGGLGGYTF. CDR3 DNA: TGTGCCAGCAGCTTAGGGGGGGGGCTGGGTGGCTACACCTTC.